The entry that follows covers one T cell receptor beta chain sequence. This clone was found once. The antigen it binds to is not known. No qualities accompany the bases; no much larger clone lies one base away. The CDR3 goes from the cysteine to the phenylalanine over 16 residues. Of the read, only the CDR3 DNA is kept; its 48 bases are in frame from base 1. A distance of 14 bases separates the germline ends of V and J, which lose 3 bases and 0 bases respectively. For CDR1 and CDR2, the germline V gene (reference sequence) lists LNHDA and SQIVND. This sample stems from a study of Ad26.COV2.S vaccination and SARS-CoV-2 variants (dated by TCRdb to the early 2020s). About the study as a whole: Donors in the vaccine arm were drawn from COV1001, a phase I-IIa trial of Ad26.COV2.S in healthy adults that was multicentre, randomized, double-blind and placebo-controlled. Trial participants were randomized into five groups of five, in which low-dose or high-dose Ad26.COV2.S was given once or twice, or placebo was given on both occasions. A total of 32 samples were included in the TCR-sequenced set, comprising 19 Ad26.COV2.S vaccine recipients, 5 placebo recipients and 8 SARS-CoV-2 convalescent individuals. Ad26.COV2.S was administered intramuscularly at 5 x 10^10 or 1 x 10^11 viral particles, either as a single shot or as two shots given 56 days apart. TCRbeta repertoire sequencing served as the tool for gauging how specific and how broad the SARS-CoV-2-reactive T cell receptors were following Ad26.COV2.S vaccination. Investigators remained blinded to trial group allocation during experiments and outcome assessment.

TCRbeta CDR3 regions were sequenced with the immunoSEQ Assay. After extraction, genomic DNA underwent amplification by bias-controlled multiplex PCR, followed by high-throughput sequencing. Turning to the authors' computational methods: To quantify the absolute abundance of every unique TCRbeta CDR3 region, sequences were collapsed and filtered. T cell fraction was estimated by normalization of TCRbeta template counts to usable DNA, with usable DNA being measured through amplification of reference genes present in all nucleated cells. Repertoire TCRs were annotated as SARS-CoV-2-specific when V gene, CDR3 amino acid sequence and J gene were exactly matched to a known reactive TCR set. MIRA supplied the reference SARS-CoV-2 TCR set, which was filtered for enrichment in COVID-19-positive ImmuneCODE repertoires so that public or cross-reactive TCRs were removed. Using the MIRA antigens, annotated TCRs were further analysed by specific ORF or by position within an ORF. Breadth was defined as annotated unique rearrangements over total unique productive rearrangements; depth was the summed frequency of those rearrangements. Group comparisons of TCR breadth used two-sided Wilcoxon rank-sum tests. TCRdb re-hosts the immuneACCESS table, in-frame sequences only. Its copies lack some clones; in the studies checked, an unresolved V gene accounts for under half of them, and the cause for the rest is not known. That table gives V, J and clone size, and the DNA gave D and trimming. The sample includes some 390,000 clones, with around 91% observed a single time. The top ten clones comprise over 1.5% of the sample.

Beyond this particular receptor, the publication reports: The study lacked the statistical power to compare responses across vaccine doses or regimens. Ad26.COV2.S recipients had higher spike-specific TCR breadth than placebo recipients (P = 0.0014). It was noted by the authors that total T cell responses may have been underestimated by the TCR breadth and depth analyses. After vaccination, substantial breadth of spike-specific CD8+ and CD4+ T cell responses was reported. Non-spike TCR breadth was comparable between vaccine and placebo recipients, consistent with the vaccine containing only spike.

This specimen's treatment or condition label, per the study, means: some 20 received Ad26.COV2.S at low or high dose, single or two shots; roughly five received placebo; per-sample allocation not given. For vaccine and placebo recipients, repertoires were sequenced using samples collected on day 63 after the first injection. In Cohort 1b, 25 to 30 adults aged 18-55 years were enrolled at a single site in Boston, USA, between 29 July and 7 August 2020. Ad26.COV2.S was a replication-incompetent adenovirus type 26 vector that expressed a prefusion-stabilized SARS-CoV-2 spike protein derived from the original Wuhan strain.

The chain is made from TRBV19 and TRBJ1-2; TRBD1 could be the D gene, as 6 bases match. The source material was peripheral blood, sampled in a trial of Ad26.COV2.S vaccine versus placebo. This receptor was identified in a person between 18 and 59 years old who received the Ad26.COV2.S COVID-19 vaccine or a placebo. The DNA sequence is given as TGTGCCAGTAGTATCCCCGGACAGCAACCTAACTATGGCTACACCTTC. This sequence encodes CASSIPGQQPNYGYTF.